This T cell receptor (beta chain) comes out of a study of shared clonotypes between healthy human individuals (dated by TCRdb to the early 2020s). For context, the study as a whole: The cohort comprised two women and a few men aged 18 to 49 years. For each donor, CD4 naive and CD4 memory were each given three plates, CD8 naive was given two plates, and CD8 memory was given one plate. To increase sequencing depth and limit assay-specific biases, different laboratories used diverse techniques to prepare libraries and sequence TCR repertoires. Each donor's leukapheresis produced roughly between about 0.8 and 8.9 billion PBMCs. Blood TCR repertoires of five healthy adults were deeply sequenced to estimate repertoire size and the extent of clonotype sharing between individuals.

The study at large found these results: Sampling was restricted to blood, and TCR repertoires in tissues likely differ from the TCR repertoires found in blood. Naive subsets generally had larger estimated clonotype richness than memory subsets did. When a few donors were compared, the shared fraction of clonotypes was roughly 5% for naive CD4, roughly 3.3% for naive CD8, 2% to 2.5% for memory CD4, and 0.4% for memory CD8. Rarefaction of sorted-subset datasets indicated incomplete sequencing despite the large sequencing depth. Because the study included a small number of donors, the genetic and exposure-history diversity represented was limited. Higher generation probabilities were observed for clonotypes shared by all four sorted-subset donors than for non-shared clonotypes. Pairwise subsampling indicated that sequencing depth was expected to affect the degree of clonotype sharing among donors.

The donors were healthy, HIV-negative adults with no recently reported acute infections or vaccinations. Only Caucasian adults living in Nashville, Tennessee, USA were represented among the donors. CD8 memory samples combined magnetically selected CD45RO+ cells with CCR7-negative CD45RA+ effector memory (TemRA) cells. Blood was obtained by leukapheresis, after which PBMCs were separated by Ficoll-Histopaque density gradient centrifugation and cryopreserved in liquid nitrogen vapor phase. Analytical flow cytometry was used to check the purity and quantity of each magnetically sorted T cell population. Genomic DNA was isolated from every sorted fraction and measured by UV absorbance on a Nanodrop 2000c. Regarding this clone: It has no known antigen specificity. No quality values exist for individual bases; no much larger clone is one base distant.

TCR CDR3 regions were amplified from genomic DNA by multiplex PCR using the deep immunoSEQ assay. Extracted genomic DNA from each cell subset was spread evenly across all wells of several immunoSEQ 96-well plates, with each plate serving as a replicate. For sorted subsets, approximately 210 ng genomic DNA, equal to some 28,000 T cell genomes, was loaded into each replicate PCR. The purified libraries were quantified using a Qubit 3.0 fluorometer, sized with a Bioanalyzer 2100, and then quantified again using the KAPA Library Quantification kit. A separate single-read 150-cycle Illumina NextSeq 550 flow cell was used to sequence each immunoSEQ 96-well plate. From the authors' description of their analysis: Because the immunoSEQ output held only junctional sequences and lacked quality scores, the filtering could not match the filtering applied to full-length reads. Sequences were annotated with PyIR, a Python wrapper for IgBLAST v1.9, and V/J genes and CDR3 were assigned using IMGT germline references. Reads were removed for weak V/J assignments (E-value above 1e-6), missing CDR3, stop codons, out-of-frame junctions, or ambiguous translated residues. A V3J clonotype was defined by an identical inferred V gene, J gene, and CDR3 amino acid sequence. Percentage overlap between repertoires was calculated by dividing the number of shared unique clonotypes by the size of the smaller repertoire. RTK rarefaction, the Chao1 estimator, and Recon v2.1 estimates of unobserved clonotypes were used to assess repertoire richness. Generation probabilities for all TCRbeta clonotypes obtained by the gDNA method from four donors were computed using OLGA. TCRdb mirrors the immuneACCESS table, restricted to in-frame sequences. Some clones are absent from its copies; in checked studies, under half trace to an unresolved V gene, and the reason for the others is unknown. The DNA was the basis for D and trimming; V, J and clone size are from that table. The sample table shows over 95,000 clones, and around 68% are seen once. The ten largest clonotypes hold roughly a quarter of the sample.

The sequenced sample consisted of memory CD8+ T cells sorted from blood. According to the study, the label for this sample's cell subset or site signals: CD45RO+ cells pooled with CCR7-negative TemRA cells. The clonotype was recovered from a woman aged 25 to 45 in good health.

The CDR3 has the sequence CAAVSGLSSYEQYF. The sequenced DNA: TGTGCCGCGGTGAGCGGCCTAAGCTCCTACGAGCAGTACTTC. The rearranged segments are TRBV6-4 and TRBJ2-5; 5 matching bases give a weak D call of TRBD2. With the DNA end fitting TRBJ2-7 better, the J assignment may be wrong. CDR1 MRHNA and CDR2 SNTAGT are derived from the germline V gene. Counted from cysteine to phenylalanine, this CDR3 has 14 amino acids. Of the read, only the CDR3 DNA is kept; its 42 bases are in frame from base 1.